Listed here is a single TCR beta chain. Its specificity is not known. TCRdb re-called the PCR reads through MiXCR, storing one row per CDR3 protein. The sample has 25,000 to 35,000 distinct CDR3 sequences, around 50% seen once. This entry is derived from a study of vaccination and CD4 T cells after COVID-19. As for the study in general: For post-vaccine samples, collection took place a median approximately 77 days after dose two, ranging from 14 to 241. Notes on the study in general: Reactive clonotype counts went from median around 20 after infection to roughly 39 after vaccination, nonsignificantly.

The V end was cut by 6 bases, the J end by 4 bases, with 7 bases between. The germline V gene encodes CDR1 MNHNS and CDR2 SASEGT. This CDR3 comprises 13 residues. Time point given: late sampling 161 to 241 days after vaccination in a few convalescent patients. The sequencing here drew on CD4+ T cells from blood, taken about 7 months after SARS-CoV-2 vaccination. The chain has TRBV6-1 and TRBJ1-6, with D perhaps matching TRBD1 (5 bases). The sequence was collected from a human donor who had recovered from COVID-19. The DNA for the CDR3 is TGTGCCAGCAGGGACACGTATAATTCACCCCTCCACTTT. Its protein is CASRDTYNSPLHF.